A single sample gave rise to the 18 T cell receptor beta chains below, sequenced in a study of vaccination and CD4 T cells after COVID-19. For these receptors, no antigen is known. Cultured CD4+ T cells had their DNA profiled by the Oncomine TCR Beta short-read assay. The source of extracted genomic DNA was cultured CD4+ T cells. Using its own MiXCR run on the PCR reads, TCRdb lists one record per CDR3 protein. The table lists more than 8,500 distinct CDR3 sequences, 28% of them singletons. Noted treatment: approximately 9-day PBMC culture with coronavirus spike peptide pools or control peptides (ViraFEST assay). An unexposed donor provided the CD4+ T cells, which were collected before the COVID-19 pandemic (2011-2018). Sequenced: CD4+ T cells from blood, cultured in vitro. These receptors were collected from a human donor in good health.

This clonotype has a handful of counts. The rearrangement uses TRBV28 and TRBJ1-5, with a possible D match to TRBD1 (6 bases). With 5 bases removed from V and 2 bases from J, the gap between germline ends came to 13 bases. CDR3 length: 15 amino acids. The germline gives CDR1 MDHEN, CDR2 SYDVKM. In DNA form, the CDR3 reads TGTGCCAGCAGTAATGCCTACAGGGGCAATCAGCCCCAGCATTTT. It encodes CASSNAYRGNQPQHF.

The genes are TRBV19 and TRBJ1-3; no clear D gene. CDR3 size: 14 residues. CDR1 and CDR2 (germline): LNHDA, SQIVND (reference sequence). V dropped 2 bases and J dropped 4 bases, with 9 bases sitting between them. CDR3 nucleotides: TGTGCCAGTAGTATACGGGGAGGCGGAAACACCATATATTTT. This gives the protein CASSIRGGGNTIYF.

The genes are TRBV6-2 or TRBV6-3 and TRBJ1-1; no firm D call. The CDR3 sequence is 12 residues long. V lost 2 bases, J lost 4 bases, and 5 bases lay in between. Germline assignment: CDR1 MNHEY and CDR2 SVGEGT. The CDR3 loop reads CASSYRSTEAFF. The CDR3 DNA is TGTGCCAGCAGTTACCGAAGCACTGAAGCTTTCTTT.

This clonotype has more than one count but fewer than ten. The rearrangement links TRBV7-9 to TRBJ1-1; no clear D. The CDR3 has 14 residues. V was shortened by 5 bases and J by 3 bases, with 13 bases between the two germline ends. Germline values: CDR1 SEHNR, CDR2 FQNEAQ (reference sequence). The CDR3 protein is CASSQKAWDTEAFF. In nucleotides, the CDR3 is TGTGCCAGCAGCCAGAAAGCCTGGGACACTGAAGCTTTCTTT.

This rearrangement joins TRBV7-2 to TRBJ2-3; 16 nucleotides agree with TRBD2. Trimming at V came to 1 base and at J to 9 bases, leaving 7 bases not matched to a gene. Germline assignment: CDR1 SGHTA and CDR2 FQGNSA. The CDR3 contains 17 residues. The DNA for the CDR3 is TGTGCCAGCAGCTTAGACGGGACTAGCGGGGGGGAGGGGACGCAGTATTTT. The encoded protein is CASSLDGTSGGEGTQYF. The full variable domain, completed using reference TRBV7-2 and TRBJ2-3, is GAGVSQSPSNKVTEKGKDVELRCDPISGHTALYWYRQSLGQGLEFLIYFQGNSAPDKSGLPSDRFSAERTGGSVSTLTIQRTQQEDSAVYLCASSLDGTSGGEGTQYFGPGTRLTVL.

This clonotype was counted a few times. The chain combines TRBV25-1 with TRBJ2-1; D unresolved. This CDR3 spans 15 amino acids. V was shortened by 5 bases and J by 1 base, with 12 bases between the two germline ends. Germline CDR1 reads MGHDK; CDR2 reads SYGVNS. The CDR3 nucleotides are TGTGCCAGCAGTTCCCAGTCACAGTCCTACAATGAGCAGTTCTTC. It translates to CASSSQSQSYNEQFF.

The chain has TRBV20-1 and TRBJ1-2; the D gene is possibly TRBD1 (6 bases). Trimming removed 3 bases at V and 2 bases at J, with 7 bases between. This CDR3 is built from 12 residues. Germline V gives CDR1 DFQATT, CDR2 SNEGSKA (reference sequence). In DNA, the CDR3 is TGCAGTGCTAGTACAGGGAACTATGGCTACACCTTC. It yields the protein CSASTGNYGYTF.

This clonotype is termed medium-sized. The V call is TRBV20-1, the J call TRBJ2-5, with D hard to call. V was pared by 1 base and J by 2 bases, with 14 bases between. Germline assignment: CDR1 DFQATT and CDR2 SNEGSKA (reference sequence). The CDR3 totals 15 residues. The CDR3 bases are TGCAGTGCTAGAGGTACATTGCCAGAACAAGAGACCCAGTACTTC. It encodes CSARGTLPEQETQYF.

This rearrangement joins TRBV5-1 to TRBJ2-1; tentatively, D is TRBD2 (6 bases). Germline V gives CDR1 SGHRS, CDR2 YFSETQ. The CDR3 sequence is 15 residues long. V lost 4 bases to trimming and J lost 0 bases, with 11 bases between them. The CDR3 is CASSLATNSYNEQFF. The CDR3 DNA sequence: TGCGCCAGCAGCCTAGCGACAAACTCCTACAATGAGCAGTTCTTC.

This clonotype was seen a handful of times. Mismatch with germline at one junction end may stem from a read error. The V gene is TRBV7-7, the J gene TRBJ2-2; the match to TRBD1 covers 10 bases. This CDR3 contains 13 residues. Germline loops: CDR1 SSHAT, CDR2 FNYEAQ (reference sequence). CDR3 DNA sequence: TGTGCTAGCAGTCGGGACAGGGGCGGGGAGCTGTTTTTT. Protein: CASSRDRGGELFF.

The sample holds a few counts of this clonotype. The gene calls are TRBV2 and TRBJ2-3; tentative D call: TRBD2 (6 bases). With 3 bases removed from V and 5 bases from J, the gap between germline ends came to 21 bases. The V gene's germline CDR1 is SNHLY and CDR2 FYNNEI. There are 17 residues in the CDR3. CDR3 bases: TGTGCCAGCAGTGATTACGGACCTAGCGTATCAAAAGATACGCAGTATTTT. Translated, it gives CASSDYGPSVSKDTQYF.

The CDR3 spells CASRLQGDTGELFF. The CDR3 nucleotides read TGTGCCAGTAGGCTACAGGGGGACACCGGGGAGCTGTTTTTT. The chain uses TRBV19 and TRBJ2-2, with TRBD1 identical over 8 bases. Germline lookup yields CDR1 LNHDA and CDR2 SQIVND (reference sequence). The CDR3 loop spans 14 amino acids. Trimming removed 6 bases from V and 3 bases from J; junction bases left unmatched: 3.

V is TRBV20-1 and J is TRBJ1-6; 7 bases are a match to TRBD1. With 1 base clipped from V and 10 bases from J, the junction kept 10 bases outside the gene matches. The CDR3 is 15 amino acids. Germline loops: CDR1 DFQATT, CDR2 SNEGSKA (reference sequence). CDR3 amino acids: CSARVTGASGSPLHF. CDR3 DNA: TGCAGTGCTAGAGTAACAGGGGCCTCCGGCTCACCCCTCCACTTT.

This clonotype is labeled as large (0.1 to 1%). The chain employs TRBV7-3 and TRBJ1-1; 7 bases are shared with TRBD1. CDR1 is SGHTA and CDR2 is FQGTGA in the germline V gene. Trimming took 1 base from V and 7 from J; bases not matched to a gene: 3. The CDR3 is 13 amino acids. In DNA, the CDR3 is TGTGCCAGCAGCTTAAGCCGGGACAGTGAAGCTTTCTTT. As protein: CASSLSRDSEAFF. Using reference TRBV7-3 and TRBJ1-1 for the parts outside the CDR3, the full variable domain is GAGVSQTPSNKVTEKGKYVELRCDPISGHTALYWYRQSLGQGPEFLIYFQGTGAADDSGLPNDRFFAVRPEGSVSTLKIQRTERGDSAVYLCASSLSRDSEAFFGQGTRLTVV.

This clonotype has only a few counts. The V gene is TRBV7-2, the J gene TRBJ2-3; D ambiguous. This CDR3 is 13 amino acids long. V lost 3 bases to trimming and J lost 4 bases, with 8 bases between them. The V gene's germline CDR1 is SGHTA and CDR2 FQGNSA. The CDR3 spells CASSFNRADTQYF. CDR3 nucleotides: TGTGCCAGCAGCTTTAATAGGGCAGATACGCAGTATTTT.

The rearrangement uses TRBV6-1 and TRBJ1-1; D might be TRBD1 (5 bases). There are 16 residues in the CDR3. V was clipped by 8 bases and J by 4 bases, with 23 bases between them. CDR1 is MNHNS and CDR2 is SASEGT in the germline V gene. For the CDR3, the DNA is TGTGCCAGCTCCCCGGAAGCCCTCAGCGGGGGCACTGAAGCTTTCTTT. Its protein product is CASSPEALSGGTEAFF.

This clonotype has just a few counts. The chain combines TRBV4-3 with TRBJ1-6; the match to TRBD1 covers 8 bases. With V trimmed by 0 bases and J by 10 bases, 5 bases remained unmatched. CDR3 length: 15 residues. Germline values: CDR1 LGHNA, CDR2 YSLEER. CDR3 in amino acids: CASSQDGQGGSPLHF. CDR3 DNA: TGCGCCAGCAGCCAAGATGGACAGGGAGGGTCACCCCTCCACTTT.

The genes are TRBV6-2 or TRBV6-3 and TRBJ2-7, with TRBD1 matching 7 bases. Germline lookup yields CDR1 MNHEY and CDR2 SVGEGT. CDR3 length: 13 amino acids. Germline trimming cut 6 bases from V and 2 bases from J; bases unmatched to any gene: 4. The DNA of the CDR3 is TGTGCCAGCAGCTCACAGGGGCCCTACGAGCAGTACTTC. Protein: CASSSQGPYEQYF.